The 17 T cell receptor beta chains given below trace back to one sample, sequenced in a study of CD8+CD57+ T cells in acquired aplastic anemia. Genomic DNA constituted the template upon which TCR beta VDJ and CDR3 profiling was performed. TCRdb independently ran MiXCR on the reads; one entry per CDR3 protein. The repertoire holds more than 100,000 distinct CDR3 sequences, roughly two fifths seen once, with roughly 8.9% in the top ten. The sample taken for sequencing was sorted CD4+, CD8+, or CD8+CD57+ T cells (not recorded which) from PBMCs. These receptors all stem from a human donor in good health, serving as a control.

As regards this clonotype: This may be a read error, as it is one base from a much larger clone. The rearrangement uses TRBV2 and TRBJ2-5; 7 bases fit TRBD1. There are 15 residues in the CDR3. Germline-derived CDR1 and CDR2 are SNHLY and FYNNEI. The CDR3 DNA reads TGTGCCAGCAGTAAGGACAGGCTGGGACAAGGGACCCAGTACTTC. Translation: CASSKDRLGQGTQYF.

This clonotype was observed a few times. The chain couples TRBV24-1 to TRBJ2-3; 10 nucleotides align to TRBD1. The V and J ends lost 3 bases and 4 bases, in that order; junction bases with no gene match: 3. Germline loops: CDR1 KGHDR, CDR2 SFDVKD. The CDR3 totals 15 residues. The CDR3 sequence is CATSDPGTGADTQYF. The CDR3 DNA follows: TGTGCCACCAGTGATCCCGGGACAGGGGCAGATACGCAGTATTTT.

In its sample, this clonotype was seen many times. Given a much more abundant clone one base away, this may be a read error. The genes are TRBV7-9 and TRBJ1-6, with D possibly TRBD1 on 5 matching bases. The CDR3 contains 13 residues. The germline V gene encodes CDR1 SEHNR and CDR2 FQNEAQ (reference sequence). CDR3 DNA sequence: TGTGCCACCCGGCGGGACGGGAATTCACCCCCCCACTTT. This sequence encodes CATRRDGNSPPHF.

This clonotype showed up many times. The chain recombines TRBV14 with TRBJ2-3, with D maybe TRBD2 (6 bases). The germline V and J ends were trimmed by 3 bases and 2 bases, with 9 bases remaining between them. Germline V CDR1 and CDR2: SGHDN, FVKESK. CDR3 length equals 14 residues. In DNA form, the CDR3 reads TGTGCCAGCAGCCAGGGACTGCCCACAGATACGCAGTATTTT. This gives the protein CASSQGLPTDTQYF.

The J gene is TRBJ1-2, the V gene TRBV19, with a weak D call TRBD1 (6 bases). The germline V gene encodes CDR1 LNHDA and CDR2 SQIVND (reference sequence). This CDR3 has 13 residues. V lost 8 bases and J lost 5, with 15 bases in between. CDR3 in DNA: TGTGCCAGTCAGGACAGATCGGTTTATGGCTACACCTTC. It translates to CASQDRSVYGYTF.

The rearrangement joins TRBV4-3 to TRBJ1-2; D is undetermined. Deletions cut 0 bases from V and 4 bases from J, with 15 bases between. The CDR3 is made up of 16 amino acids. The germline V gene has CDR1 LGHNA and CDR2 YSLEER. DNA for the CDR3: TGCGCCAGCAGCCAAGATGGCGGGAGCGGGGTCTATGGCTACACCTTC. Its translation: CASSQDGGSGVYGYTF.

At least ten counts were recorded for this clonotype. This chain uses TRBV5-1 with TRBJ1-1, with 9 bases matching TRBD1. This CDR3 is 14 amino acids long. V was pared by 4 bases and J by 7 bases, with 8 bases of the junction left unmatched. Looked up from germline, CDR1 is SGHRS and CDR2 is YFSETQ. CDR3: CASSRGTGTLEAFF. The CDR3 DNA is TGCGCCAGCAGCCGAGGGACAGGGACCCTTGAAGCTTTCTTT.

This sequence joins TRBV15 and TRBJ1-5, with unresolved D. The germline V gene has CDR1 LNHNV and CDR2 YYDKDF (reference sequence). The CDR3 is made up of 15 amino acids. V dropped 6 bases and J dropped 6 bases, with 18 bases sitting between them. CDR3 amino acids: CATSDGEKVAQPQHF. DNA for the CDR3: TGTGCCACCAGTGACGGTGAGAAGGTTGCTCAGCCCCAGCATTTT.

This clonotype occurred many times. The chain recombines TRBV6-1 with TRBJ2-1; D is uncertain. The CDR3 is made up of 13 amino acids. Germline loops: CDR1 MNHNS, CDR2 SASEGT. Trimming removed 8 bases at V and 9 bases at J, with 17 bases between. In DNA form, the CDR3 reads TGTGCCAGCGCCCACCGTACGGTAGGTGAGCAGTTCTTC. Encoded protein: CASAHRTVGEQFF.

The table lists this clonotype with many counts. The V and J genes are TRBV5-1 and TRBJ1-2; tentatively, D is TRBD1 (6 bases). Trimming took off 0 bases at V and 7 bases at J, with 7 bases between the two ends. This CDR3 contains 12 residues. In germline, CDR1 is SGHRS, CDR2 YFSETQ. This CDR3 is CASSLEGGGYTF. As DNA, the CDR3 is TGCGCCAGCAGCTTGGAGGGGGGTGGCTACACCTTC.

This clonotype was counted many times. This chain joins TRBV24-1 and TRBJ2-3; D assignment may be TRBD1 or TRBD2 (6 bases each). The CDR3 consists of 15 residues. The germline gives CDR1 KGHDR, CDR2 SFDVKD. Trimming stripped 3 bases from V and 6 bases from J, with 15 bases between. Here the CDR3 DNA reads TGTGCCACCAGTGATCCCGGGGGCCACTGGGATACGCAGTATTTT. As protein: CATSDPGGHWDTQYF.

V gene TRBV6-5 combines with J gene TRBJ1-6; 10 positions agree with TRBD1. The CDR3 length is 14 residues. Trimming cost V 2 bases and J 8 bases; bases outside gene matches: 0. Germline CDR1 MNHEY, CDR2 SVGAGI. The CDR3 loop is CASSYGTGDSPLHF. CDR3 DNA sequence: TGTGCCAGCAGTTACGGGACAGGGGATTCACCCCTCCACTTT.

The table lists this clonotype with many counts. This sequence joins TRBV2 and TRBJ2-3; maybe TRBD2 (5 bases). The length of the CDR3 is 17 residues. Trimming left V 3 bases short and J 3 bases short, with 19 bases between. From germline, CDR1 is SNHLY and CDR2 FYNNEI. Here the CDR3 DNA reads TGTGCCAGCAGTGATCTTAGGCCGGGGATCCAAACAGATACGCAGTATTTT. Its protein product is CASSDLRPGIQTDTQYF.

This clonotype was detected a few times. The rearrangement links TRBV28 to TRBJ2-6; D is possibly TRBD2 (6 bases). V gave up 9 bases and J gave up 4 bases, with 10 bases separating them. The CDR3 contains 13 residues. The germline CDR1 and CDR2 sequences are MDHEN and SYDVKM. CDR3 nucleotides: TGTGCCAGTAGGGACTCCGGGGCCAACGTCCTGACTTTC. Its translation is CASRDSGANVLTF.

This clonotype was recorded at least ten times. The rearrangement joins TRBV15 to TRBJ2-1; 9 bases align to TRBD2. V shed 2 bases, J shed 4 bases, and the junction held 6 bases outside the gene matches. Germline CDR1 and CDR2: LNHNV and YYDKDF (reference sequence). The CDR3 covers 16 residues. CDR3 region: CATSRSSGSWYNEQFF. The CDR3 nucleotides read TGTGCCACCAGCAGAAGTAGCGGGAGTTGGTACAATGAGCAGTTCTTC. The full variable domain, in which reference TRBV15 and TRBJ2-1 provide the parts outside the CDR3, is DAMVIQNPRYQVTQFGKPVTLSCSQTLNHNVMYWYQQKSSQAPKLLFHYYDKDFNNEADTPDNFQSRRPNTSFCFLDIRSPGLGDTAMYLCATSRSSGSWYNEQFFGPGTRLTVL.

This clonotype was detected many times. This sequence joins TRBV9 and TRBJ1-5, with 10 bases matching TRBD1. Per the germline V gene, CDR1 is SGDLS and CDR2 is YYNGEE. V was clipped by 4 bases and J by 5 bases; unmatched bases: 3. The length of the CDR3 is 14 residues. The CDR3 DNA reads as TGTGCCAGCAGCCCGGGGACAGGGGATCAGCCCCAGCATTTT. Its translation is CASSPGTGDQPQHF.

About this clonotype itself: A read error may account for a junction end that differs from germline. The chain couples TRBV10-3 to TRBJ1-2, with D unclear. CDR1 is ENHRY and CDR2 is SYGVKD in the germline V gene. The CDR3 is 18 residues long. This chain's CDR3 is CATSDLSSCRGTNYGYTF. For the CDR3, the DNA is TGTGCCACCAGTGATTTAAGTTCGTGTCGGGGAACTAACTATGGCTACACCTTC.